This TCR beta chain appears in the sequencing data of a study of cytomegalovirus exposure and HLA in healthy donors. The length of the CDR3 is 13 residues. The germline V gene has CDR1 MNHNY and CDR2 SVGAGI (reference sequence). Trimming took 4 bases from V and 6 from J, leaving 13 bases between them. PCR employed 60 Vbeta and 13 Jbeta primers. The protocol was immunoSEQ multiplex PCR, while the TCRdb copy is restricted to in-frame clones and leaves out a portion. The sample gives around 120,000 clones, over 65% of which show up once; 3.4% is in the top ten. The genes are TRBV6-6 and TRBJ2-7; D possibly corresponds to TRBD1 (5 bases). This sequence was found in a young man in good health and CMV-seronegative. Sample: PBMCs. The CDR3 DNA sequence: TGTGCCAGCAGTTCCGACAGAGAATCCGAGCAGTACTTC. This encodes CASSSDRESEQYF.